One and the same sample provided the 12 T cell receptor beta chains below, sequenced in a study of OX40 agonist ivuxolimab in advanced cancers. Clones were read by immunoSEQ multiplex PCR, and TCRdb kept only the in-frame ones, dropping some. The repertoire includes some 45,000 clones, roughly 86% of them detected once, and 10% to 15% sits in the top ten. Sample: CD4+ or CD8+ T cells sorted from blood, taken in a trial of the OX40 agonist ivuxolimab. These receptors all stem from an adult with an advanced solid tumor such as melanoma, head and neck, liver or kidney cancer.

The chain links TRBV19 to TRBJ1-5; tentatively, D is TRBD1 (6 bases). In germline, CDR1 is LNHDA, CDR2 SQIVND (reference sequence). This CDR3 region has 13 residues. V lost 4 bases and J lost 5, with 9 bases in between. The CDR3 spells CASSTKGDQPQHF. The DNA of the CDR3 is TGTGCCAGTAGTACCAAGGGGGATCAGCCCCAGCATTTT.

This chain connects TRBV7-2 to TRBJ2-5, with no clear D. The CDR3 loop spans 14 amino acids. Germline V gives CDR1 SGHTA, CDR2 FQGNSA. Trimming removed 5 bases from V and 11 bases from J, with 21 bases in between. DNA for the CDR3: TGTGCCAGCAGCCTACCCCCGCAGTTGGAAGAGCAGTACTTC. Translation gives CASSLPPQLEEQYF.

The gene calls are TRBV15 and TRBJ2-3; D is possibly TRBD1 or TRBD2 (6 bases each). This CDR3 is built from 20 residues. Trimming removed 5 bases at V and 9 bases at J, with 36 bases between. Germline-derived CDR1 and CDR2 are LNHNV and YYDKDF (reference sequence). Here the CDR3 reads CATSPQPSVGALRLRETQYF. CDR3 nucleotide sequence: TGTGCCACCAGCCCCCAACCATCGGTGGGGGCCCTGAGGCTTCGGGAGACGCAGTATTTT.

This chain uses TRBV7-9 with TRBJ2-1; D is unclear. CDR1 SEHNR and CDR2 FQNEAQ come from the germline V gene (reference sequence). The CDR3 runs to 16 residues. V shed 0 bases and J shed 7 bases, with 16 bases lying between them. DNA of the CDR3: TGTGCCAGCAGCTTAGCCCCCGGGCAAGGGTGGAATGAGCAGTTCTTC. Residues: CASSLAPGQGWNEQFF.

This chain joins TRBV4-2 and TRBJ2-1; D is possibly TRBD1 (5 bases). V gave up 2 bases and J gave up 7 bases, with 15 bases separating them. Germline V lookup: CDR1 LGHNA, CDR2 YNFKEQ. The CDR3 has 15 residues. The CDR3 DNA is TGTGCCAGCAGCCAACTGGACACCCGTGGGAATGAGCAGTTCTTC. Translating gives CASSQLDTRGNEQFF.

This clone was counted a single time. This chain joins TRBV7-6 and TRBJ1-5, with D uncertain. Trimming left V 2 bases short and J 2 bases short, with 7 bases between. CDR1 and CDR2 (germline): SGHVS, FNYEAQ. There are 14 residues in the CDR3. The DNA of the CDR3 is TGTGCCAGCAGCTTATTTCCAGGCAATCAGCCCCAGCATTTT. It codes for CASSLFPGNQPQHF.

The V and J genes are TRBV27 and TRBJ1-1; D is unresolved. The CDR3 spans 13 residues. The V end lost 0 bases, the J end lost 6 bases, and 8 bases lay between the germline ends. CDR1 is MNHEY, CDR2 SMNVEV, per germline (reference sequence). DNA for the CDR3: TGTGCCAGCAGTTTATCAGGGTTCGCTGAAGCTTTCTTT. The encoded protein is CASSLSGFAEAFF.

The V and J genes are TRBV2 and TRBJ2-7; D perhaps matches TRBD2 (6 bases). The length of the CDR3 is 15 residues. CDR1 is SNHLY and CDR2 is FYNNEI in the germline V gene. Trimming left V 7 bases short and J 3 bases short, with 19 bases between. CDR3 residues: CASKVSGGTHYEQYF. The CDR3 DNA sequence: TGTGCCAGCAAGGTTAGTGGGGGGACCCACTACGAGCAGTACTTC.

The chain combines TRBV2 with TRBJ2-7; 11 positions agree with TRBD1. Per the germline V gene, CDR1 is SNHLY and CDR2 is FYNNEI. This CDR3 comprises 15 residues. V was clipped by 6 bases and J by 4 bases; unmatched bases: 8. CDR3 sequence: CASRDGTGGLYEQYF. The CDR3 DNA reads TGTGCCAGCAGGGACGGGACAGGGGGGTTATACGAGCAGTACTTC.

The rearrangement links TRBV5-6 to TRBJ2-7, with 12 bases identical to TRBD2. V lost 1 base to trimming and J lost 3 bases; unmatched junction nucleotides: 5. This CDR3 is built from 16 residues. CDR1 and CDR2 from the germline V gene are SGHDT and YYEEEE. The DNA of the CDR3 is TGTGCCAGCAGCTTGTCTCTAGCGGGGGGGAGCTACGAGCAGTACTTC. It yields the protein CASSLSLAGGSYEQYF.

The V call is TRBV27, the J call TRBJ2-7; D perhaps matches TRBD2 (6 bases). The CDR3 is made up of 14 amino acids. Germline values: CDR1 MNHEY, CDR2 SMNVEV (reference sequence). Trimming took off 3 bases at V and 0 bases at J, with 9 bases between the two ends. The CDR3 DNA follows: TGTGCCAGCAGTTTCGCGGGACTCTCCTACGAGCAGTACTTC. This sequence encodes CASSFAGLSYEQYF.

The chain employs TRBV11-2 and TRBJ1-5; D gene uncertain. This CDR3 region has 11 residues. CDR1 SGHAT and CDR2 FQNNGV come from the germline V gene. Trimming took off 0 bases at V and 13 bases at J, with 7 bases between the two ends. CDR3 DNA sequence: TGTGCCAGCAGCTTAGACGGGCCTCAGCATTTT. Its translation is CASSLDGPQHF.